This entry lists 24 T cell receptor beta chains sequenced from one sample in a study of cytotoxic CD8 clonotypes in ibrutinib-treated CLL. This table comes from immunoSEQ multiplex PCR, and its TCRdb copy is limited to in-frame clones, with some not included. This table has some 300,000 clones, roughly 80% appearing once. Sequenced material: PBMCs, taken before ibrutinib treatment. The receptors shown here come from a human donor with chronic lymphocytic leukemia.

This chain links TRBV9 with TRBJ2-7; 13 bases agree with TRBD2. Trimming at V came to 4 bases and at J to 5 bases, leaving 6 bases not matched to a gene. The CDR3 is 15 residues long. Germline V gene sequence: CDR1 SGDLS, CDR2 YYNGEE. The CDR3 protein is CASSKGLAGPNEQYF. CDR3 DNA: TGTGCCAGCAGCAAGGGACTAGCGGGACCCAACGAGCAGTACTTC.

V gene TRBV18 combines with J gene TRBJ1-2; D is possibly TRBD1 (5 bases). V was cut by 2 bases and J by 3 bases, with 10 bases left in between. The germline V gene has CDR1 KGHSH and CDR2 LQKENI. There are 14 residues in the CDR3. Here the CDR3 reads CASSPADTYYGYTF. CDR3 DNA sequence: TGTGCCAGCTCACCAGCGGACACCTACTATGGCTACACCTTC.

This clone showed up just once. The V and J genes are TRBV5-6 and TRBJ2-7; D gene unclear. Trimming took off 2 bases at V and 3 bases at J, with 9 bases between the two ends. Germline V lookup: CDR1 SGHDT, CDR2 YYEEEE. The CDR3 spans 13 residues. In nucleotides, the CDR3 is TGTGCCAGCAGCTTTCTTGGCGACTACGAGCAGTACTTC. Its translation: CASSFLGDYEQYF.

This clone appeared a few times. Distinct nucleotide sequences in the sample also encode this CDR3. The chain has TRBV7-8 and TRBJ1-2, with D maybe TRBD1 (5 bases). Trimming stripped 1 base from V and 5 bases from J, with 8 bases between. CDR1 is SGHVS and CDR2 is FQNEAQ in the germline V gene. This CDR3 spans 13 amino acids. Written as DNA, the CDR3 is TGTGCCAGCAGCTTAGTGGCAGGGTATGGCTACACCTTC. It translates to CASSLVAGYGYTF.

A few counts support this clone. This chain joins TRBV18 and TRBJ2-2; 9 nucleotides agree with TRBD1. Germline lookup yields CDR1 KGHSH and CDR2 LQKENI. V lost 5 bases and J lost 6; bases outside the gene matches: 10. There are 16 residues in the CDR3. The CDR3 DNA is TGTGCCAGCTCAAATCAGGGACAGGGATATGCCGGGGAGCTGTTTTTT. The encoded protein is CASSNQGQGYAGELFF.

Comments on this clone: Being one base from a much bigger clone, this may be a read error. Additional DNA sequences in this sample encode the identical CDR3. This chain links TRBV7-2 with TRBJ2-7; D call uncertain. The V and J ends lost 1 base and 3 bases respectively, with 1 base between them. CDR3 length: 11 amino acids. Germline V gene sequence: CDR1 SGHTA, CDR2 FQGNSA. The DNA for the CDR3 is TGTGCCAGCAGCTTAGTCTACGAGCAGTACTTC. It is translated as CASSLVYEQYF.

This chain connects TRBV4-2 to TRBJ2-7, with 12 bases identical to TRBD2. V was pared by 4 bases and J by 2 bases, with 3 bases of the junction left unmatched. CDR3 length: 15 amino acids. Germline CDR1 and CDR2: LGHNA and YNFKEQ. CDR3 DNA: TGTGCCAGCAGCCCACGACTAGCGGGAGCCTACGAGCAGTACTTC. Its protein product is CASSPRLAGAYEQYF.

V gene TRBV4-2 combines with J gene TRBJ2-7, with 10 positions matching TRBD2. V was clipped by 0 bases and J by 2 bases; unmatched bases: 1. Per the germline V gene, CDR1 is LGHNA and CDR2 is YNFKEQ. The CDR3 runs to 15 residues. DNA of the CDR3: TGTGCCAGCAGCCAAGAGCTAGCGGGGGCCTACGAGCAGTACTTC. It is translated as CASSQELAGAYEQYF.

The rearrangement uses TRBV27 and TRBJ2-7; 10 nucleotides match TRBD1. V gave up 1 base and J gave up 4 bases; unmatched junction bases: 7. This CDR3 region has 16 residues. Germline CDR1 is MNHEY and CDR2 is SMNVEV (reference sequence). The DNA for the CDR3 is TGTGCCAGCAGTTTATTATCGGGACAGGGGTTGTACGAGCAGTACTTC. As protein: CASSLLSGQGLYEQYF.

V usage is TRBV4-2 and J usage is TRBJ2-3; D uncertain. CDR1 is LGHNA and CDR2 is YNFKEQ in the germline V gene. The CDR3 runs to 17 residues. The ends were cut back, 2 bases at V and 1 base at J, with 16 bases in the middle. In DNA, the CDR3 is TGTGCCAGCAGCCAAATCCCGGGTGTGCCGGGCACAGATACGCAGTATTTT. It codes for CASSQIPGVPGTDTQYF.

V usage is TRBV15 and J usage is TRBJ1-2; no reliable D call. V gave up 0 bases and J gave up 5 bases, with 10 bases separating them. The CDR3 extends over 14 amino acids. The V gene's germline CDR1 is LNHNV and CDR2 YYDKDF (reference sequence). CDR3 loop: CATSRDLAVYGYTF. CDR3 nucleotides: TGTGCCACCAGCAGAGATTTGGCAGTTTATGGCTACACCTTC.

This chain uses TRBV9 with TRBJ2-3; TRBD2 agrees at 8 bases. The CDR3 consists of 14 residues. The ends lost 4 bases at V and 4 bases at J; junction bases unmatched: 5. The V gene's germline CDR1 is SGDLS and CDR2 YYNGEE. CDR3 nucleotides: TGTGCCAGCAGCTCTTTGCGGGGGGCAGATACGCAGTATTTT. Translation: CASSSLRGADTQYF.

The table lists this clone with a few counts. The chain combines TRBV11-2 with TRBJ2-1; the D gene is possibly TRBD2 (6 bases). In germline, CDR1 is SGHAT, CDR2 FQNNGV. The CDR3 is made up of 15 amino acids. Trimming cost V 2 bases and J 5 bases, with 13 bases left between them. CDR3 sequence reads: CASSLIGSRNNEQFF. In nucleotides, the CDR3 is TGTGCCAGCAGCTTAATCGGGAGTCGGAACAATGAGCAGTTCTTC.

This chain connects TRBV5-1 to TRBJ1-3, with unresolved D. Trimming removed 4 bases from V and 2 bases from J, with 7 bases in between. The CDR3 length is 13 residues. Per germline, CDR1 SGHRS and CDR2 YFSETQ. CDR3 nucleotides: TGCGCCAGCAGCACTAGACCTGGAAACACCATATATTTT. This codes for CASSTRPGNTIYF.

The chain recombines TRBV6-1 with TRBJ1-1; unclear D gene. Germline CDR1 is MNHNS and CDR2 is SASEGT. The CDR3 length is 14 residues. The germline V and J ends were trimmed by 0 bases and 2 bases, with 7 bases remaining between them. CDR3: CASSEAGGNTEAFF. The CDR3 coding sequence is TGTGCCAGCAGTGAAGCGGGCGGTAACACTGAAGCTTTCTTT.

This clone was seen once. The chain uses TRBV5-6 and TRBJ1-2; D gene ambiguous. V gave up 4 bases and J gave up 9 bases, with 16 bases separating them. The CDR3 is made up of 13 amino acids. The germline gives CDR1 SGHDT, CDR2 YYEEEE. CDR3 amino acids: CASSLATGESYTF. In DNA, the CDR3 is TGTGCCAGCAGCCTTGCAACTGGCGAGAGCTACACCTTC.

This chain connects TRBV6-5 to TRBJ1-5, with a possible D match to TRBD1 (5 bases). The germline gives CDR1 MNHEY, CDR2 SVGAGI. Trimming pared 4 bases from V and 4 bases from J, leaving 14 bases between. The CDR3 has 15 amino acids. CDR3 protein: CASSFYPGLNQPQHF. CDR3 in DNA: TGTGCCAGCAGTTTTTACCCGGGGCTAAATCAGCCCCAGCATTTT.

V is TRBV5-5 and J is TRBJ2-7; 13 bases are a match to TRBD2. The CDR3 sequence is 15 residues long. Unmatched junction bases numbered 5, after V lost 5 bases and J lost 3 bases. The germline V gene has CDR1 SGHKS and CDR2 YYEKEE (reference sequence). CDR3 sequence reads: CASRTLAGGVYEQYF. CDR3 in DNA: TGTGCCAGCAGGACACTAGCGGGAGGGGTCTACGAGCAGTACTTC.

This clone has just one count. The chain recombines TRBV29-1 with TRBJ2-5; possibly TRBD2 for D (7 bases). There are 19 residues in the CDR3. CDR1 SQVTM and CDR2 ANQGSEA come from the germline V gene. With 6 bases removed from V and 1 base from J, the gap between germline ends came to 30 bases. Here the CDR3 reads CSVERIASAGAATQETQYF. For the CDR3, the DNA is TGCAGCGTCGAACGTATCGCTAGCGCGGGGGCAGCAACCCAAGAGACCCAGTACTTC.

The chain links TRBV15 to TRBJ2-5; a possible D gene is TRBD2 (7 bases). Germline values: CDR1 LNHNV, CDR2 YYDKDF (reference sequence). The ends were cut back, 1 base at V and 5 bases at J, with 11 bases in the middle. CDR3 length equals 14 residues. The DNA for the CDR3 is TGTGCCACCAGCAGAGGCGGGGGCGGGGAGACCCAGTACTTC. Translated: CATSRGGGGETQYF.

The chain is built from TRBV4-2 and TRBJ2-7; possible D gene TRBD1, 7 bases. This CDR3 is 16 amino acids long. Germline V CDR1 and CDR2: LGHNA, YNFKEQ. The ends were cut back, 5 bases at V and 3 bases at J, with 20 bases in the middle. The CDR3 region has the DNA TGTGCCAGCAGCAACTTAGGGGGGACAGTTGGCTACGAGCAGTACTTC. As protein: CASSNLGGTVGYEQYF.

This clone was seen a few times. The genes are TRBV6-4 and TRBJ2-3, with D possibly being TRBD1 (6 bases). Germline CDR1 is MRHNA and CDR2 is SNTAGT. This CDR3 comprises 17 residues. Trimming removed 0 bases at V and 4 bases at J, with 17 bases between. CDR3 region: CASSDSIPGAGADTQYF. The CDR3 DNA reads TGTGCCAGCAGTGACTCGATCCCCGGCGCAGGGGCAGATACGCAGTATTTT.

DNA of the CDR3: TGTGCCAGCAGCGTAGTTTTACAGGGCAACACTGAAGCTTTCTTT. Protein product: CASSVVLQGNTEAFF. The chain couples TRBV9 to TRBJ1-1, with D possibly being TRBD1 (6 bases). V was clipped by 0 bases and J by 2 bases, with 11 bases between them. CDR1 and CDR2 from the germline V gene are SGDLS and YYNGEE. There are 15 residues in the CDR3.

The chain is built from TRBV19 and TRBJ2-7; D is unclear. V gave up 4 bases and J gave up 2 bases, with 9 bases separating them. Germline V gene data show CDR1 as LNHDA and CDR2 as SQIVND (reference sequence). The CDR3 has 13 residues. The CDR3 protein is CASSSGKTYEQYF. The CDR3, as DNA: TGTGCCAGTAGTAGTGGGAAAACCTACGAGCAGTACTTC.